These T cell receptor beta chains were read from a single sample in a study of blood T cell repertoires in COVID-19. Using immunoSEQ multiplex PCR, the repertoire was profiled, and TCRdb retains in-frame clones only, with some absent. The repertoire holds about 24,000 clones, 86% seen once, with around 4.6% in the top ten. Sequencing used peripheral blood. The receptors originated from a man aged 50 to 60 with active COVID-19. Both conserved end residues are part of each CDR3. Each record gives: V gene, clone size, D gene, J gene, CDR3 DNA, CDR3 protein. D genes are given only for firm matches. A clone size is listed for some rows: how often the clone was seen (once, few, many), or a class if it is expanded.

v_gene: TRBV7-2
abundance: -
d_gene: -
j_gene: TRBJ2-3
CDR3nt: TGTGCCAGCAGCCAACGACGGCGGGTTAGCACAGATACGCAGTATTTT
CDR3aa: CASSQRRRVSTDTQYF

v_gene: TRBV6-2/TRBV6-3
abundance: few
d_gene: -
j_gene: TRBJ1-5
CDR3nt: TGTGCCAGCAGTTCCCTCCGTCAGCCCCAGCATTTT
CDR3aa: CASSSLRQPQHF

v_gene: TRBV12-3/TRBV12-4
abundance: -
d_gene: -
j_gene: TRBJ1-5
CDR3nt: TGTGCCAGCAAGGAGGGTAGTCAGCCCCAGCATTTT
CDR3aa: CASKEGSQPQHF

v_gene: TRBV7-9
abundance: -
d_gene: -
j_gene: TRBJ2-7
CDR3nt: TGTGCCAGCAGCGGCGTGGGCCTCTCCTACGAGCAGTACTTC
CDR3aa: CASSGVGLSYEQYF

v_gene: TRBV2
abundance: -
d_gene: -
j_gene: TRBJ1-1
CDR3nt: TGTGCCAGCAGTCCCCGACAGGCCACTGAAGCTTTCTTT
CDR3aa: CASSPRQATEAFF

v_gene: TRBV6-4
abundance: -
d_gene: TRBD2
j_gene: TRBJ2-1
CDR3nt: TGTGCCACCCTCCCTCATGCTAGCGGTACCTACAATGAGCAGTTCTTC
CDR3aa: CATLPHASGTYNEQFF

v_gene: TRBV6-5
abundance: -
d_gene: TRBD2
j_gene: TRBJ2-1
CDR3nt: TGTGCCAGCAGTAAGCGGGAGGGCCTTATCAATGAGCAGTTCTTC
CDR3aa: CASSKREGLINEQFF

v_gene: TRBV28
abundance: few
d_gene: TRBD2
j_gene: TRBJ2-1
CDR3nt: TGTGCCAGCAGTCCTTCCCTGGGACTAGGGTCCCTCTCCTACAATGAGCAGTTCTTC
CDR3aa: CASSPSLGLGSLSYNEQFF

v_gene: TRBV6-2/TRBV6-3
abundance: -
d_gene: TRBD1
j_gene: TRBJ1-2
CDR3nt: TGTGCCAGCAGCCTACTGGGGACAGGGGGCCGCCTCGGCTACACCTTC
CDR3aa: CASSLLGTGGRLGYTF

v_gene: TRBV7-2
abundance: -
d_gene: TRBD2
j_gene: TRBJ2-7
CDR3nt: TGTGCCAGCAGTCGGCTAGCGGGACCGATCAAGTACTTC
CDR3aa: CASSRLAGPIKYF

v_gene: TRBV3-1/TRBV3-2
abundance: -
d_gene: -
j_gene: TRBJ2-3
CDR3nt: TGTGCCAGCAGATCTAGCACAGATACGCAGTATTTT
CDR3aa: CASRSSTDTQYF

v_gene: TRBV3-1/TRBV3-2
abundance: -
d_gene: -
j_gene: TRBJ2-3
CDR3nt: TGTGCCAGCAGCCATGGGCCCCATACGCAGTATTTT
CDR3aa: CASSHGPHTQYF

v_gene: TRBV9
abundance: -
d_gene: -
j_gene: TRBJ2-5
CDR3nt: TGTGCCAGCAGCGTAGTCGGGAACTACCAAGAGACCCAGTACTTC
CDR3aa: CASSVVGNYQETQYF

v_gene: TRBV4-3
abundance: -
d_gene: -
j_gene: TRBJ1-6
CDR3nt: TGCGCCAGCAGCCCGGGACAAGGGAATTCACCCCTCCACTTT
CDR3aa: CASSPGQGNSPLHF

v_gene: TRBV7-6
abundance: -
d_gene: -
j_gene: TRBJ2-1
CDR3nt: TGTGCCAGCAGCTTATCGGTCAATGAGCAGTTCTTC
CDR3aa: CASSLSVNEQFF

v_gene: TRBV7-2
abundance: -
d_gene: TRBD2
j_gene: TRBJ2-5
CDR3nt: TGTGCCAGCAGCTCACCAGCGGGGGGTCAAGAGACCCAGTACTTC
CDR3aa: CASSSPAGGQETQYF

v_gene: TRBV25-1
abundance: -
d_gene: TRBD1
j_gene: TRBJ2-7
CDR3nt: TGTGCCAGCAGGGGACAGGGGGCGTACGAGCAGTACTTC
CDR3aa: CASRGQGAYEQYF

v_gene: TRBV28
abundance: -
d_gene: -
j_gene: TRBJ2-3
CDR3nt: TGTGCCAGCAGTTACGAGAGTACCCGGGGGCAGTATTTT
CDR3aa: CASSYESTRGQYF

v_gene: TRBV3-1/TRBV3-2
abundance: -
d_gene: TRBD1
j_gene: TRBJ2-5
CDR3nt: TGTGCCAGCCGGACAGGGGAGCAAGAGACCCAGTACTTC
CDR3aa: CASRTGEQETQYF

v_gene: TRBV7-2
abundance: -
d_gene: -
j_gene: TRBJ1-1
CDR3nt: TGTGCCAGCAGCTTACAGGGAAGTAGAGCTTTCTTT
CDR3aa: CASSLQGSRAFF

v_gene: TRBV27
abundance: -
d_gene: TRBD1
j_gene: TRBJ1-1
CDR3nt: TGTGCCAATAAACCTCTTTCCAGGGGGACTGATGAAGCTTTCTTT
CDR3aa: CANKPLSRGTDEAFF

v_gene: TRBV27
abundance: -
d_gene: TRBD1
j_gene: TRBJ2-2
CDR3nt: TGTGCCAGCAGTTCGGGACAGGGGATCTCCGGGGAGCTGTTTTTT
CDR3aa: CASSSGQGISGELFF

v_gene: TRBV18
abundance: -
d_gene: -
j_gene: TRBJ2-1
CDR3nt: TGTGCCAGCTCATTTAATTCCTACAATGAGCAGTTCTTC
CDR3aa: CASSFNSYNEQFF